Below, one T cell receptor (beta chain) is given with its context. The antigen is not known. A much larger clone lies one base from this, so it may be a read error. Other nucleotide sequences in the sample specify the same CDR3. These data originate in a study of shared clonotypes between healthy human individuals. Study results and caveats: Blood alone was sampled, and tissue repertoires likely differ.

The method was immunoSEQ multiplex PCR; TCRdb's version includes in-frame clones alone and lacks a portion of them. The data contain 450,000 or so clones, roughly 80% of them singletons. The sample taken for sequencing was PBMCs. This clonotype was obtained from a woman aged 40 to 49 in good health. Some clones in this sample may be carry-over from other donors' samples.

Written as DNA, the CDR3 is TGCGCCAGTAGCAACCGGGACAGCAATGAAAAACTGTTTTTT. This translates into CASSNRDSNEKLFF. The rearrangement links TRBV19 to TRBJ1-4, with 7 bases that match TRBD1. The CDR3 loop spans 14 amino acids. CDR1 is LNHDA and CDR2 is SQIVND in the germline V gene (reference sequence).